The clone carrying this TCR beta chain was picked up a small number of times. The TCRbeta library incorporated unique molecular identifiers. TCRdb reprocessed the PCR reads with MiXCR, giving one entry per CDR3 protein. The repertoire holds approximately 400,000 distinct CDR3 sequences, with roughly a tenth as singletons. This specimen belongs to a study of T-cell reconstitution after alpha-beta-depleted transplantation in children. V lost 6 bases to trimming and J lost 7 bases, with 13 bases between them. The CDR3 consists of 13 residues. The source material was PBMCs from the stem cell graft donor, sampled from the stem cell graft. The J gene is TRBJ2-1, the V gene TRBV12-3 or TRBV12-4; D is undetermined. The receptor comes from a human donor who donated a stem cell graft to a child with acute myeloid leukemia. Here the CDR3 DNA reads TGTGCCAGCAGCCTGGGTGGGTGGAATGAGCAGTTCTTC. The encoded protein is CASSLGGWNEQFF.